This record covers a single TCR beta chain. These data belong to a study of cytomegalovirus exposure and HLA in healthy donors. Primers: 60 Vbeta forward and 13 Jbeta reverse. Some clones are missing from TCRdb's copy, which holds only in-frame ones; the method was immunoSEQ multiplex PCR. The sample lists 100,000 or so clones, more than 80% seen once, with about 3.8% in the top ten. The CDR3 runs to 15 residues. J gave up 4 bases and V 3 bases, and 3 bases lay outside the gene matches. CDR1 MNHEY and CDR2 SMNVEV come from the germline V gene (reference sequence). Sequencing was performed on PBMCs. This chain uses TRBV27 with TRBJ2-1; 10 nucleotides align to TRBD2. The clonotype was recovered from a man in his thirties or forties in good health and CMV-seronegative. The CDR3 loop is CASSFLAGDYNEQFF. CDR3 nucleotide sequence: TGTGCCAGCAGTTTCCTAGCGGGGGATTACAATGAGCAGTTCTTC.